The rows below give T cell receptor beta chains drawn from one sample of a study of T cells in Graves' hyperthyroidism and ophthalmopathy. TCRdb re-called the multiplex PCR reads through MiXCR, storing one row per CDR3 protein. The sample contains 620,000 or so distinct CDR3 sequences, about 14% of which appear only once. The sequenced material came from blood. The source is a woman in her forties or fifties with Graves' ophthalmopathy. Each CDR3 is given with its conserved first and last residue. The D gene is left open where the match is weak. The size field is filled for only some rows; it gives once, few, many or a size class.

D: NA; size: few; J: TRBJ1-2; V: TRBV19; DNA: TGTGCCAGTAGTATGCGGGTATCGTTACAGCCGAACTATGGCTACACCTTC; CDR3: CASSMRVSLQPNYGYTF
D: NA; size: many; J: TRBJ2-7; V: TRBV20-1; DNA: TGCAGTGCTAGAGATAGGGGGAGGGCGCTGTACGAGCAGTACTTC; CDR3: CSARDRGRALYEQYF
D: NA; size: many; J: TRBJ2-1; V: TRBV7-9; DNA: TGTGCCAGCAGCTTAATCACGGGGACCGGCGAGCAGTTCTTC; CDR3: CASSLITGTGEQFF
D: TRBD2; size: many; J: TRBJ2-2; V: TRBV11-3; DNA: TGTGCCAGCAGCCCGACTAGCGGGGCGTCAGGGGAGCTGTTTTTT; CDR3: CASSPTSGASGELFF
D: TRBD1; size: NA; J: TRBJ2-6; V: TRBV28; DNA: TGTGCCAGCAGGGACAGGGGGCGTTCTGGGGCCAACGTCCTGACTTTC; CDR3: CASRDRGRSGANVLTF
D: NA; size: few; J: TRBJ1-2; V: TRBV4-3; DNA: TGCGCCAGCAGCCAAGTGGGCAGGGCTCATGGCTACACCTTC; CDR3: CASSQVGRAHGYTF
D: NA; size: few; J: TRBJ1-2; V: TRBV4-3; DNA: TGCGCCAGCAGCCAAGCTGGGATCTATGGCTACACCTTC; CDR3: CASSQAGIYGYTF
D: TRBD1; size: NA; J: TRBJ1-1; V: TRBV6-2/TRBV6-3; DNA: TGTGCCAGCAGTTACGGGGACAGGGGAAACACTGAAGCTTTCTTT; CDR3: CASSYGDRGNTEAFF
D: NA; size: many; J: TRBJ1-5; V: TRBV7-2; DNA: TGTGCCAGCAGCTTGGGTCTGAGTAGCAATCAGCCCCAGCATTTT; CDR3: CASSLGLSSNQPQHF
D: NA; size: many; J: TRBJ2-1; V: TRBV20-1; DNA: TGCAGTGCTAGAGATGGCGATAGCTCCTACAATGAGCAGTTCTTC; CDR3: CSARDGDSSYNEQFF
D: NA; size: few; J: TRBJ2-3; V: TRBV4-2; DNA: TGTGCCAGCAGCCAAGAAACAACAGATACGCAGTATTTT; CDR3: CASSQETTDTQYF
D: TRBD2; size: many; J: TRBJ2-7; V: TRBV9; DNA: TGTGCCAGCAGCGTAGGCGACGGGAGGGGGGGCTACGAGCAGTACTTC; CDR3: CASSVGDGRGGYEQYF
D: NA; size: many; J: TRBJ2-1; V: TRBV5-1; DNA: TGCGCCAGCAGCTTGGTCACAATTGATGAGCAGTTCTTC; CDR3: CASSLVTIDEQFF
D: TRBD1; size: many; J: TRBJ1-1; V: TRBV28; DNA: TGTGCCAGCAGTGAGCGACAGGGGAACACTGAAGCTTTCTTT; CDR3: CASSERQGNTEAFF
D: NA; size: few; J: TRBJ2-1; V: TRBV9; DNA: TGTGCCAGCAGCGTAGACAACAATGAGCAGTTCTTC; CDR3: CASSVDNNEQFF
D: TRBD1; size: many; J: TRBJ2-5; V: TRBV29-1; DNA: TGCAGCGTTGAAAGCAACAGGGGGCCGGAGACCCAGTACTTC; CDR3: CSVESNRGPETQYF
D: NA; size: many; J: TRBJ1-4; V: TRBV2; DNA: TGTGCCAGCACCCCGACCAGTTCTAATGAAAAACTGTTTTTT; CDR3: CASTPTSSNEKLFF
D: TRBD2; size: many; J: TRBJ2-7; V: TRBV5-1; DNA: TGCGCCAGCAGCTCGACTAGCGAGTTCTCCTACGAGCAGTACTTC; CDR3: CASSSTSEFSYEQYF
D: NA; size: NA; J: TRBJ1-5; V: TRBV28; DNA: TGTGCCAGCAGTTTTCGGCGAGGGGGTCAGCCCCAGCATTTT; CDR3: CASSFRRGGQPQHF
D: NA; size: once; J: TRBJ2-7; V: TRBV19; DNA: TGTGCCAGTAGTATGTCTAGCATCCTGGTATACGAGCAGTACTTC; CDR3: CASSMSSILVYEQYF
D: TRBD2; size: NA; J: TRBJ2-7; V: TRBV2; DNA: TGTGCCACACAGCGGGAGGGCCGAGGTGAGCAGTACTTC; CDR3: CATQREGRGEQYF
D: NA; size: NA; J: TRBJ1-2; V: TRBV30; DNA: TGTGCCTGGGAGACCGGGACTCCCCCCGGCTACACCTTC; CDR3: CAWETGTPPGYTF
D: NA; size: many; J: TRBJ1-6; V: TRBV7-2; DNA: TGTGCCAGCAGCCCAGCCTCCATTAATTCACCCCTCCACTTT; CDR3: CASSPASINSPLHF
D: NA; size: many; J: TRBJ2-1; V: TRBV7-9; DNA: TGTGCCAGCAGCAAGACTAGTGGTGAGCAGTTCTTC; CDR3: CASSKTSGEQFF
D: TRBD1; size: many; J: TRBJ2-7; V: TRBV9; DNA: TGTGCCAGCAGCGACAAGCCGGGACAGGGGGCACCCTACGAGCAGTACTTC; CDR3: CASSDKPGQGAPYEQYF
D: TRBD2; size: many; J: TRBJ2-1; V: TRBV28; DNA: TGTGCCAGCACCAACACGGCCGGGACTAGCGGGTCCGATGAGCAGTTCTTC; CDR3: CASTNTAGTSGSDEQFF
D: TRBD2; size: few; J: TRBJ2-1; V: TRBV27; DNA: TGTGCCAGCAGTGACCTTAGCGGGAGTGTTTCCCCCTACAATGAGCAGTTCTTC; CDR3: CASSDLSGSVSPYNEQFF
D: NA; size: many; J: TRBJ2-7; V: TRBV28; DNA: TGTGCCAGCAGTTCCCTCAAGGGGAGCTCCTACGAGCAGTACTTC; CDR3: CASSSLKGSSYEQYF
D: NA; size: NA; J: TRBJ1-3; V: TRBV9; DNA: TGTGCCAGCGGTGGAGCTTCTGGAAACACCATATATTTT; CDR3: CASGGASGNTIYF
D: NA; size: few; J: TRBJ1-5; V: TRBV30; DNA: TGTGCCTGGAGTGTACGGGGGTCTGGATATCAGCCCCAGCATTTT; CDR3: CAWSVRGSGYQPQHF
D: NA; size: many; J: TRBJ2-7; V: TRBV5-8; DNA: TGTGCCAGCAGCTCCATACCAAGGCGGGCGGGACTTCCCTACGAGCAGTACTTC; CDR3: CASSSIPRRAGLPYEQYF
D: TRBD2; size: many; J: TRBJ2-5; V: TRBV20-1; DNA: TGCAGTGCTAGTAGGACTAGCGGGAGTGGAGAGACCCAGTACTTC; CDR3: CSASRTSGSGETQYF
D: NA; size: many; J: TRBJ1-1; V: TRBV18; DNA: TGTGCCAGCTCCAGGCCCTCAGGGCCGAACACTGAAGCTTTCTTT; CDR3: CASSRPSGPNTEAFF
D: TRBD2; size: few; J: TRBJ2-2; V: TRBV20-1; DNA: TGCAGTGCTACATGGGGGGGTGGACTAGCGAACACCGGGGAGCTGTTTTTT; CDR3: CSATWGGGLANTGELFF
D: TRBD2; size: many; J: TRBJ2-3; V: TRBV7-8; DNA: TGTGCCAGCAGCTTCCTCCTAGCGGGAGTGGAAGCAGATACGCAGTATTTT; CDR3: CASSFLLAGVEADTQYF
D: TRBD2; size: few; J: TRBJ2-1; V: TRBV9; DNA: TGTGCCAGCAGCGTAGATTCTAGCGGCTACAATGAGCAGTTCTTC; CDR3: CASSVDSSGYNEQFF
D: NA; size: NA; J: TRBJ2-7; V: TRBV27; DNA: TGTGCCAGCAGCGCTGGAGGGCGTCTCGACGAGCAGTACTTC; CDR3: CASSAGGRLDEQYF
D: NA; size: many; J: TRBJ1-1; V: TRBV7-9; DNA: TGTGCCAGCGCTGGTCTTAGGACTGAAGCTTTCTTT; CDR3: CASAGLRTEAFF